This T cell receptor (beta chain) comes out of a study of OX40 agonist ivuxolimab in advanced cancers. Study background: Patients received intravenous ivuxolimab every 2 weeks at 0.01 to 10 mg/kg. Three patients, one with hepatocellular carcinoma and two with cutaneous melanoma, responded partially.

Sequenced by immunoSEQ multiplex PCR; TCRdb stores in-frame clones only, minus some. The top ten clones hold under 8% of a sample with around 83,000 clones, 65% to 85% of them seen once. Between the trimmed V and J ends, which lost 0 bases and 5 bases, there was a span of 7 bases. The CDR3 consists of 13 residues. The V gene's germline CDR1 is SGHRS and CDR2 YFSETQ. The sequence derives from an adult with an advanced solid tumor such as melanoma, head and neck, liver or kidney cancer. This sample comprised CD4+ or CD8+ T cells sorted from blood, obtained in a trial of the OX40 agonist ivuxolimab. The chain couples TRBV5-1 to TRBJ2-3; D is ambiguous. CDR3 in DNA: TGCGCCAGCAGCTTGGTTAACAGAGATACGCAGTATTTT. Translating it yields CASSLVNRDTQYF.